The 10 T cell receptor beta chains below come from one sample, sequenced in a study of radiation and T cells in renal cell carcinoma. Time point in this sample: baseline pretreatment blood. Treatment of the sample: 15 Gy SBRT to primary tumor, nephrectomy 4 weeks later. Only in-frame clones appear in the TCRdb table, and some are missing; sequencing was by immunoSEQ multiplex PCR. This repertoire shows about 160,000 clones, 88% found once; its top ten account for over 3.5%. Sequencing was performed on blood, taken from a patient whose treatment included radiotherapy and nephrectomy. The origin of the receptors is a woman in her 70s with renal cell carcinoma.

DNA for the CDR3: TGTGCCAGCAGCGGATCAGGGTCCGATACGCAGTATTTT. Residues: CASSGSGSDTQYF. This sequence joins TRBV7-9 and TRBJ2-3; weak D call: TRBD1 (5 bases). The CDR3 contains 13 residues. Deletions cut 5 bases from V and 6 bases from J, with 12 bases between. From germline, CDR1 is SEHNR and CDR2 FQNEAQ (reference sequence).

The sample holds a few counts of this clone. The rearrangement joins TRBV5-1 to TRBJ1-1, with no clear D. There are 15 residues in the CDR3. The germline V and J ends were trimmed by 3 bases and 0 bases, with 12 bases remaining between them. Germline lookup yields CDR1 SGHRS and CDR2 YFSETQ. For the CDR3, the DNA is TGCGCCAGCAGCTACCCAATCGGTGTGAACACTGAAGCTTTCTTT. Translated, it gives CASSYPIGVNTEAFF.

The V and J genes are TRBV19 and TRBJ1-2; no reliable D call. CDR1 is LNHDA and CDR2 is SQIVND in the germline V gene (reference sequence). With 1 base removed from V and 4 bases from J, the gap between germline ends came to 7 bases. The CDR3 is 13 amino acids. The CDR3 nucleotides read TGTGCCAGTAGTATAGGAGGGCTCTATGGCTACACCTTC. Protein product: CASSIGGLYGYTF.

This chain joins TRBV6-5 and TRBJ2-1; D might be TRBD1 (6 bases). CDR1 and CDR2 (germline): MNHEY, SVGAGI. V was clipped by 7 bases and J by 8 bases, with 9 bases between them. CDR3 length: 11 amino acids. CDR3 DNA sequence: TGTGCCAGCAAACGGACAGATGAGCAGTTCTTC. Encoded protein: CASKRTDEQFF.

The genes are TRBV19 and TRBJ1-1; TRBD1 is a possible D gene (5 bases). CDR1 is LNHDA, CDR2 SQIVND, per germline (reference sequence). The CDR3 is 17 amino acids. V was pared by 5 bases and J by 3 bases, with 22 bases between. The CDR3 loop reads CASSFTGDPIPYTEAFF. The CDR3 DNA is TGTGCCAGTAGTTTTACAGGCGACCCCATCCCCTACACTGAAGCTTTCTTT.

The rearrangement links TRBV6-5 to TRBJ1-2; D unclear. Trimming took 7 bases from V and 2 from J, leaving 14 bases between them. Germline CDR1 and CDR2: MNHEY and SVGAGI. The CDR3 runs to 14 residues. DNA of the CDR3: TGTGCCAGCAAAAGCGAGGGCTCAAACTATGGCTACACCTTC. Translated, it gives CASKSEGSNYGYTF.

CDR3 DNA: TGTGCCAGCAGCCAGATGGGGGTGGGCAAAAACATTCAGTACTTC. This codes for CASSQMGVGKNIQYF. V usage is TRBV11-2 and J usage is TRBJ2-4; tentatively, D is TRBD1 or TRBD2 (5 bases each). The CDR3 totals 15 residues. Trimming shortened V by 5 bases and J by 3 bases, and 14 bases separated the two germline ends. CDR1 SGHAT and CDR2 FQNNGV come from the germline V gene.

The rearrangement uses TRBV19 and TRBJ2-7; D assignment may be TRBD1 or TRBD2 (6 bases each). The CDR3 length is 15 residues. V was pared by 3 bases and J by 3 bases, with 15 bases between. CDR1 and CDR2 (germline): LNHDA, SQIVND (reference sequence). CDR3 residues: CASSMSLEGVYEQYF. CDR3 in DNA: TGTGCCAGTAGTATGAGTTTGGAGGGGGTCTACGAGCAGTACTTC. The full variable domain, its missing parts supplied by reference TRBV19 and TRBJ2-7, is DGGITQSPKYLFRKEGQNVTLSCEQNLNHDAMYWYRQDPGQGLRLIYYSQIVNDFQKGDIAEGYSVSREKKESFPLTVTSAQKNPTAFYLCASSMSLEGVYEQYFGPGTRLTVT.

This chain connects TRBV7-2 to TRBJ2-7, with D maybe TRBD1 (6 bases). V shed 4 bases and J shed 7 bases, with 8 bases lying between them. The germline gives CDR1 SGHTA, CDR2 FQGNSA. CDR3 length: 11 residues. DNA of the CDR3: TGTGCCAGCAGCTACGGACAGGAGCAGTACTTC. Protein: CASSYGQEQYF.

The rearrangement uses TRBV5-5 and TRBJ2-2, with D perhaps assigned TRBD1 or TRBD2 (6 bases each). Trimming shortened V by 2 bases and J by 6 bases, and 14 bases separated the two germline ends. The CDR3 contains 15 residues. Germline lookup yields CDR1 SGHKS and CDR2 YYEKEE (reference sequence). The CDR3, as DNA: TGTGCCAGCAGCTTACCGGGGGCGCACGCCGGGGAGCTGTTTTTT. Protein product: CASSLPGAHAGELFF.